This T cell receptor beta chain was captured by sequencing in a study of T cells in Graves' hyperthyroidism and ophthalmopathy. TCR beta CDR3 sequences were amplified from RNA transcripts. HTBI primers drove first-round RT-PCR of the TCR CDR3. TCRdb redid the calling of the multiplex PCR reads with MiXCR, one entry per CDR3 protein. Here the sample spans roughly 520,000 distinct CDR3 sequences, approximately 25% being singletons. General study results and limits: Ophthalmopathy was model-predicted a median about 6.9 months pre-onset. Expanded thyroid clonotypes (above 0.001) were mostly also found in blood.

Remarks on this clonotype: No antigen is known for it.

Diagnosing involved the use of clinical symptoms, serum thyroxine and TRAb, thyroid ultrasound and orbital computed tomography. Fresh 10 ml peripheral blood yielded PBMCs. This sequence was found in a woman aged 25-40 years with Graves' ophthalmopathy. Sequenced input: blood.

CDR3 coding DNA: TGCAGTGCTTCAGGGGACCAAACTGTGGAGACCCAGTACTTC. It is translated as CSASGDQTVETQYF. The V and J genes are TRBV20-1 and TRBJ2-5; D is possibly TRBD1 (6 bases). The CDR3 contains 14 residues. Trimming left V 5 bases short and J 5 bases short, with 18 bases between. In germline, CDR1 is DFQATT, CDR2 SNEGSKA (reference sequence).